This T cell receptor (beta chain) emerged from a study of T cell repertoires in cytomegalovirus infection. Whole-study results and caveats: Carriers of CMV plus the relevant HLA were identified by cumulative public TCR beta family frequency. Clonotypes of TCR beta that were HLA-C-restricted and CMV-specific dominated the ex vivo response.

TCRdb reprocessed the reads with MiXCR, giving one entry per CDR3 protein. The data contain 100,000 to 120,000 distinct CDR3 sequences, 30% to 35% of them singletons. Trimming cost V 4 bases and J 4 bases, with 10 bases left between them. Germline-derived CDR1 and CDR2 are MGHRA and YSYEKL. The CDR3 sequence is 14 residues long. In its sample, this clonotype was seen a few times. Its specificity is not known. The chain carries TRBV4-1 and TRBJ2-2; weak D call: TRBD2 (6 bases). This specimen consisted of CD8+ T cells from cultured PBMCs, obtained from culture after CMV antigen stimulation. The TCR comes from a human donor in good health (CMV status not recorded). Some clones in this sample may be carry-over from other donors' samples. The CDR3 loop is CASSPAGFTGELFF. The CDR3 coding sequence is TGCGCCAGCAGCCCCGCGGGGTTCACCGGGGAGCTGTTTTTT.